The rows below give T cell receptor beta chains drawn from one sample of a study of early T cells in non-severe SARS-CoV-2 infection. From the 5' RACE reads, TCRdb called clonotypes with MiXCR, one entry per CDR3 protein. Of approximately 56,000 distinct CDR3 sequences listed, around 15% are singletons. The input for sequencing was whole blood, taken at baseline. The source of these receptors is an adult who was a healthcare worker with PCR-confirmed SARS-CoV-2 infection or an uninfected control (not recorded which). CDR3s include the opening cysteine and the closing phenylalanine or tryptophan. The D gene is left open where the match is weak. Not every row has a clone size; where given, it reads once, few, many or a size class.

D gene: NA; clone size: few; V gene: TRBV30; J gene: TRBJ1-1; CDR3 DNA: TGTGCCTGGACGGGCTCCCACACTGAAGCTTTCTTT; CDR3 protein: CAWTGSHTEAFF
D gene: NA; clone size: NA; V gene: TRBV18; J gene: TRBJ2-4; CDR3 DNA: TGTGCCAGCTCACCCGACAGGACGGAAAACATTCAGTACTTC; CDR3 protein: CASSPDRTENIQYF
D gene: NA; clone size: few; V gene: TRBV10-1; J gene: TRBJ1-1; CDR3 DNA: TGCGCCAGCAGTGAGCGACGGTACACTGAAGCTTTCTTT; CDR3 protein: CASSERRYTEAFF
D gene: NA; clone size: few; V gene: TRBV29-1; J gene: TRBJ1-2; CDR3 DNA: TGCAGCGTTGAAGCGCGGTGGGGAGAACTCTATGGCTACACCTTC; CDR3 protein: CSVEARWGELYGYTF
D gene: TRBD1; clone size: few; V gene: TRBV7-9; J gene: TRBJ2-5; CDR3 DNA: TGTGCCAGCAAATCCGGACAGGGCCAAGAGACCCAGTACTTC; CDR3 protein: CASKSGQGQETQYF
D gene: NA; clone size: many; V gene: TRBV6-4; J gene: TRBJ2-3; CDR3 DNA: TGTGCCAGCAGCGAGAGGCCCACAGATACGCAGTATTTT; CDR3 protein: CASSERPTDTQYF
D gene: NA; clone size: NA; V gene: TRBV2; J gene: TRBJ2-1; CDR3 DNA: TGTGCCAGCAATCCCGGGACACTGCCCGGGAATGAGCAGTTCTTC; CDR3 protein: CASNPGTLPGNEQFF
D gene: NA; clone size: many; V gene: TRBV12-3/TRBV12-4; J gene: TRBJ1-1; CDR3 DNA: TGTGCCAGCAGTTTCATCCCCCACACTGAAGCTTTCTTT; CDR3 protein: CASSFIPHTEAFF
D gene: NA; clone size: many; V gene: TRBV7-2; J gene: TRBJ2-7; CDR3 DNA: TGTGCCAGCAGCTTAGCGGGGGGGCCCTACGAGCAGTACTTC; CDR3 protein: CASSLAGGPYEQYF
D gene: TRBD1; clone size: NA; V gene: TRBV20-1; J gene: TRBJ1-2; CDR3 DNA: TGCAGTGCTAGAGGGTCCGGGACAGAATATGGCTACACCTTC; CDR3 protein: CSARGSGTEYGYTF
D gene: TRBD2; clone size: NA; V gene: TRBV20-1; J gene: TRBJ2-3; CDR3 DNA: TGCAGTGCTGGCCGTAGCGGGAGGCCCACAGATACGCAGTATTTT; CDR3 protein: CSAGRSGRPTDTQYF
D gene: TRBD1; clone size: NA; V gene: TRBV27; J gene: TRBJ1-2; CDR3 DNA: TGTGCCAGCAGTTTAGACAGGGCTTACTATGGCTACACCTTC; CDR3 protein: CASSLDRAYYGYTF
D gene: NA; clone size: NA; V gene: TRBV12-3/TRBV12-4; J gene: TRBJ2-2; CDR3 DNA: TGTGCCAGCAGTCGCGCCCCCCGGGACGGGGAGCTGTTTTTT; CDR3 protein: CASSRAPRDGELFF
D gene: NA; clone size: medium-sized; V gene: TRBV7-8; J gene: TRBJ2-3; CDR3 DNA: TGTGCCAGCAGCTTAACACAAGGCACAGATACGCAGTATTTT; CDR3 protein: CASSLTQGTDTQYF
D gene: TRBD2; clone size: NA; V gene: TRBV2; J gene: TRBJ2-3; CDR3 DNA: TGTGCCAGCAGTGAGGATAGCGGGAGCACAGATACGCAGTATTTT; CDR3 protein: CASSEDSGSTDTQYF
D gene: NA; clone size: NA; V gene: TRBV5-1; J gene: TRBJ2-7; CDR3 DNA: TGCGCCAGCAGCTTGGTGGGACTGCACACCTACGAGCAGTACTTC; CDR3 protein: CASSLVGLHTYEQYF